This T cell receptor (beta chain) was sequenced for a study of cytomegalovirus exposure and HLA in healthy donors (TCRdb year 2017). Study-level background: According to an earlier analysis of several hundred of the donors, some 180 million T cells yielded roughly 100 million unique TCR beta sequences and 276 Gb of sequence data. In an earlier analysis of 550 to 700 of the donors, high-throughput TCR beta sequencing was used to judge whether each TCR beta V gene segment behaved as functional or pseudogenic. On average, roughly 250,000 unique TCR beta nucleotide sequences were sequenced per donor among about 400 genotyped donors of the cohort, with roughly 18% of those sequences being non-productive. Four or five DR-DQ haplotypes were handled as single units for association and clustering, since linkage in the cohort was strong. Class I and class II HLA loci were covered by the typing at four-digit resolution. Alongside the repertoire data, information on donor age, sex, ethnicity and CMV serostatus was compiled. The study used immunosequencing to profile the T cell repertoires of 666 subjects and linked those repertoires to cytomegalovirus serostatus. The number of typed donors differed by locus: roughly 620-630 for A, B, C, DRB1 and DQB1; 500 to 550 for DQA1; 606 for DPA1; and 400 to 480 for DPB1. All discovery cohort repertoires had been generated using a single sequencing platform. High-throughput TCR immunosequencing, statistical association of individual TCRs with disease status, and machine learning were combined to predict cytomegalovirus infection status. In the later analysis, no new phenotypic data were used to find candidate immune exposures; instead, reliance was placed on TCR beta sequences and their occurrence across donors. Among the roughly 390 genotyped donors, approximately 82% belonged to the genetic ancestry cluster associated with self-reported Caucasian donors. To study patterns of TCR occurrence, a later analysis re-analyzed previously published TCR beta repertoires from under 750 donors and added high-resolution HLA genotyping. In addition to the first cohort of approximately 670 subjects, a separate validation cohort of 130 or so different subjects was used. The study was designed to test whether signatures of past pathogen exposure could be identified by cataloging public T cell receptors. Around 300 gigabases of sequencing data and 70 million to 85 million unique TCR sequences were included in an early release covering about 620 HLA-typed donors. Genome-wide SNP genotypes for about three fifths of the 666 donors were used in a later genetic analysis, which treated that subset as a discovery cohort. Here is what the overall study found, with its caveats: In vitro tests confirmed that a few of the cytomegalovirus-associated TCR beta chains recognize cytomegalovirus antigens. The earlier analysis of 450 to 700 of the donors excluded some 16 rarely observed V segments, including chromosome 9 orphons, because counts were too low. In a later analysis, the rate of TCR association differed among HLA loci, with DRB1 alleles having the most associated TCRs and HLA-C alleles having the fewest. Several of the top co-occurrence clusters appeared to be linked to parvovirus B19, influenza, CMV and Epstein-Barr virus, according to a later analysis. An earlier analysis of approximately 590 of the donors showed that most TCR beta V segments appeared in productive rearrangements either about 90% or about 30% of the time, which broadly matched IMGT annotations. In a later genetic analysis, a missense DCLRE1C variant was associated with V-gene and J-gene trimming of TCR beta chains, and the association was replicated in an independent cohort. A cluster of highly shared sequence variants was judged likely to represent a technical artifact of the sequencing pipeline. Most TCR sequences were observed very rarely across donors, whereas some public TCRs were present in many individuals. Linkage disequilibrium might explain the correlated functional status among segregating V segments, but an unknown experimental factor could not be ruled out. Most CMV-associated TCR beta chains appeared to be HLA-restricted in a later analysis, and the HLA associations seemed to be driven largely by CMV exposure. According to the authors, the approach could potentially be generalized to other disease states and immunological phenotypes. The 87-base-pair reads could not distinguish some IMGT-functional V segments, including TRBV6-2 and TRBV6-3, so those segments were excluded. According to a later genetic analysis, donors in an Asian-associated ancestry cluster had fewer N-insertions in productive TCRs than the approximately 610-donor mean. Because some donors lacked HLA typing at each locus, the association tests relied only on the typed subset. This cohort had only TCR beta chains sequenced, and the lack of alpha or paired-chain data limited which features could be detected. In both the original and validation cohorts, the classifier was reported to diagnose cytomegalovirus status with high specificity and sensitivity. When HLA alleles, especially DR and DQ, strongly co-occurred, TCR associations were difficult to assign to individual alleles. Compared with equally common non-associated chains, HLA-associated TCR beta chains in a later analysis were more clonally expanded and had lower generation probabilities. Immune exposure information for the cohort was limited to CMV serostatus. A total of 150 to 200 TCR beta chains were listed by the study as associated with cytomegalovirus. A later analysis associated some 17,000 TCR beta sequences with specific HLA alleles at a false discovery rate of 0.05. Sequencing depth was assumed to be roughly uniform across donors in the presence/absence analyses, though that assumption may not hold. A further reported finding was that TCR beta sequences accurately predicted the HLA-A and HLA-B alleles for most subjects in the first cohort.

The cohort consisted of 650 to 700 healthy bone marrow donors. All cohort members were sampled while nominally healthy, although unrecorded immune exposures were likely present. The donor was CMV seronegative and was included in the group of 352 seronegative cohort members. Every donor gave a peripheral blood sample, and the peripheral blood mononuclear cells from that sample were used for TCR beta sequencing. Genomic DNA was extracted from the blood cell samples with the Qiagen DNeasy Blood Extraction Kit. From the cysteine through the phenylalanine, the CDR3 covers 15 amino acids. Only the CDR3 portion is preserved as DNA: 45 bases, with reading frame beginning at the first base. V sheds 7 bases and J sheds 0 bases, leaving 16 bases between their ends. The germline V gene provides CDR1 SNHLY and CDR2 FYNNEI. Library preparation used the immunoSEQ multiplex PCR assay. A mixture of 60 forward primers for TCR Vbeta segments and 13 reverse primers for TCR Jbeta segments was used in the multiplex PCR. The CDR3 region of rearranged TCR beta genes was amplified from genomic DNA by a multiplex PCR assay. On the Illumina HiSeq System, the amplified TCR beta libraries were sequenced as 87-base-pair reads. The source study handled its data this way. In a later analysis, about 80 million unique TCR beta chains were counted across the approximately 670 repertoires, and some 10 million of these chains were shared by at least two donors. Raw reads were error-corrected and collapsed into unique sequences by a nearest-neighbor algorithm in which closely related sequences were merged to remove PCR and sequencing errors. V, D and J gene segments were assigned by aligning CDR3 sequences to IMGT reference sequences. Each retained sequence needed at least a six-nucleotide match to both a V gene segment and a J gene segment. Rearrangements were called productive when the CDR3 lacked stop codons and stayed in frame with V and J; all others were non-productive. Following IMGT convention, CDR3 was defined as the stretch from the second conserved V-encoded cysteine up to the conserved J-encoded phenylalanine. In an earlier analysis of roughly 580 of the donors, sequences lacking an unambiguous match to a single V gene segment were excluded. In an earlier analysis of approximately 560 of the donors, a V segment was called functional when productive rearrangements were above 56.7%, and segregating when the standard deviation between donors exceeded 5%. To diagnose cytomegalovirus status from the catalog of TCR beta chain sequences, a statistical classification framework was built. V and J gene assignment, in a later analysis, came from comparing TCR nucleotide sequences with IMGT/GENE-DB human TR gene sequences. A later analysis assigned CDR3 sequences and most-parsimonious VDJ recombination scenarios with the TCRdist pipeline. A later analysis defined each TCR beta chain by its CDR3 amino acid sequence plus V-gene family, and excluded reads lacking a unique V-gene family. To address suspected cross-contamination and a sequencing artifact, a later analysis removed approximately 590 highly shared, low-generation-probability nucleotide sequences. In a later analysis, a clonal expansion index for each public chain was calculated from normalized within-repertoire ranks of inferred template counts. Generation probabilities in a later analysis came from a VDJ recombination model fitted to out-of-frame rearrangements, and those results were checked against IGoR. In a later analysis, hypergeometric tests were used to score TCR-TCR, TCR-HLA and TCR-CMV co-occurrence, with a repertoire-size bias correction applied to TCR pairs. To estimate false discovery rates, a later analysis permuted the HLA or CMV assignments 20 times. In a later analysis, co-occurring TCRs were grouped using DBSCAN, with TCRdist sequence similarity added in when clustering inside HLA-allele-positive subsets. Repertoires with fewer than 30,000 or more than 120,000 public chains were left out of co-occurrence clustering, as were several repertoires with anomalous nucleotide sharing. In its TCRdb copy, this immuneACCESS table keeps in-frame sequences only and misses some clones. Where compared with another copy, unresolved V genes explain less than half of these, and the others have no known cause. D and trimming were read from the DNA, whereas the V and J calls and clone size are those reported in that table. For this sample there are about 99,000 clones; around 77% appear just once. Jointly, the top ten make up about 3.5% of the sample.

A note on this clone: Its antigen target is currently unknown. Per-nucleotide qualities are absent, and no much larger clonotype sits a single base away.

This receptor was taken from a man aged 35-49 years in good health and CMV-seronegative. Recombination joined TRBV2 with TRBJ2-7; D gene: possibly TRBD1, on 5 matching bases. Sequenced sample: PBMCs. CDR3 protein: CASTVDSPSSYEQYF. The DNA reads TGTGCCAGCACCGTCGACAGTCCCTCCTCCTACGAGCAGTACTTC.